This T cell receptor beta chain was found in a study of human T cells and chemical hapten exposure. On the study more broadly: 2% DPC applied to a roughly 2 cm by roughly 2 cm arm area sensitized donors. Alopecia areata, totalis and universalis patients, mostly female, were included. Points from the study as a whole: Sensitizing to DPC left TCRs with a frequency above 1 in 1000 unaltered. Expanded TCR counts at PT1 were positively correlated with the patch test score.

Germline V gives CDR1 SNHLY, CDR2 FYNNEI. Trimming at V came to 6 bases and at J to 7 bases, leaving 5 bases not matched to a gene. This CDR3 is built from 14 residues. The treatment: therapeutic diphenylcyclopropenone sensitization with weekly scalp DPC. Individual cDNA molecules (in the library) carried attached unique molecular identifiers. TCRdb reprocessed the reads via MiXCR and lists one record per CDR3 protein. Altogether 2,500 or so distinct CDR3 sequences are present, 46% being singletons, with the ten largest covering about 9.4%. This clonotype was seen a single time. Its antigen remains unidentified.

The chain is built from TRBV2 and TRBJ2-1; the match to TRBD1 covers 11 bases. The sample consisted of whole blood, taken before DPC sensitization or 2, 6, or about 24 weeks after (not recorded which). This receptor was obtained from an adult with alopecia areata. Some clones in this sample may be carry-over from other donors' samples. This table probably holds off-target reads from a library built for another chain. Here the CDR3 reads CASSRDRGNNEQFF. The DNA for the CDR3 is TGTGCCAGCAGCCGGGACAGGGGGAATAATGAGCAGTTCTTC.